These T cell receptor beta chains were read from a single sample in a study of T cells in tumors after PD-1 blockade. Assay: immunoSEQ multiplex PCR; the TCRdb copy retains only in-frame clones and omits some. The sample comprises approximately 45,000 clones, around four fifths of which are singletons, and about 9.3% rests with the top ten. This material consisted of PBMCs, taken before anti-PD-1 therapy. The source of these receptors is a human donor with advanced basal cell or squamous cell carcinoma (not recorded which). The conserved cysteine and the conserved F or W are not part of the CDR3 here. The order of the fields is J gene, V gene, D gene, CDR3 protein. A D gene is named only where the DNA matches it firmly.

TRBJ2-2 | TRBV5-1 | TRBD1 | ATARDRKSTNTGELF
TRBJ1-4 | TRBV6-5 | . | ASSYFRGTNEKLF
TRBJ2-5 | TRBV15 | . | ATSGNRVETQY
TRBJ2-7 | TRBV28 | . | ASRPPGVYEQY
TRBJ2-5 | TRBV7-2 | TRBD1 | ASSTGTGRVGTQY
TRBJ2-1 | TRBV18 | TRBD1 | ASSPGQGKGEQF
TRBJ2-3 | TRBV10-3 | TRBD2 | AISEGGSLADTQY
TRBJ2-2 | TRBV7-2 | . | ASSPSSDSIGGGELF
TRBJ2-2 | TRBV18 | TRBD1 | ASSPRQGIGTGELF
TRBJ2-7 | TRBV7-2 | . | ASSRLGASYEQY